The next 17 T cell receptor beta chains were all read from a single sample in a study of tissue T cells after allogeneic stem cell transplantation (dated by TCRdb to between 2021 and 2023). Libraries came from the immunoSEQ multiplex PCR assay. Sourced from immuneACCESS, this table was stored by TCRdb with only in-frame sequences that have V and J called. A share of the clones is absent; for the studies checked, an unresolved V gene accounts for under half, and the remainder has no known explanation. The sample table holds a few thousand clones, of which around 55% were seen once. The ten largest clones take up roughly 18% of the sample. The time point label corresponds to: mouse harvest day 7 after allogeneic transplant. Each mouse graft, delivered by tail vein injection, combined 10^6 splenic CD5+ T cells with 10^7 T-cell-depleted bone marrow cells. Input material: liver tissue. The receptors derive from a female BALB/c mouse given C57BL/6 T cells with graft-versus-host disease after an allogeneic hematopoietic cell transplant.

Turning to this clone: Gene names and germline refer to mouse. The observed sequence ends 1 residue before the CDR3 terminus, with the missing tail filled in from the germline J gene. The chain links TRBV2 to TRBJ1-6; TRBD1 matches 8 bases. TRBJ1-6 is flagged as an ORF with uncertain function. The J segment lost 4 bases and the V segment lost 0 bases, leaving 2 bases of the junction unmatched. CDR1 LGHNA and CDR2 YSYQKL come from the germline V gene. The CDR3 consists of 16 residues. Partial CDR3 DNA: TGTGCCAGCAGCCAAGAACACAGGGGGTATAATTCGCCCCTCTAC. As protein: CASSQEHRGYNSPLY. The complete CDR3 sequence is CASSQEHRGYNSPLYF.

Worth noting for this clone: Gene names denote mouse genes. The read stops 1 residue short of the end of the CDR3; the missing end is completed from the germline J gene. The V gene is TRBV26, the J gene TRBJ2-1, with D possibly called TRBD1 or TRBD2 (5 bases each). This CDR3 contains 15 residues. V dropped 3 bases and J dropped 1 base, with 10 bases sitting between them. Germline V gene lookup returns CDR1 KGHPV and CDR2 FQNQEV (reference sequence). CDR3 DNA (partial): TGTGCCAGCAGTCTCCCGGGACCCAACTATGCTGAGCAGTTC. It specifies CASSLPGPNYAEQF. The full CDR3 reads CASSLPGPNYAEQFF.

This clone came up once. Gene names follow the mouse nomenclature. The read stops 1 residue short of the end of the CDR3; the missing end is completed from the germline J gene. The chain carries TRBV12-2 and TRBJ2-7; 11 bases fit TRBD1. Germline trimming cut 0 bases from V and 4 bases from J; bases unmatched to any gene: 4. This CDR3 has 15 residues. Germline V gene sequence: CDR1 SGHLS, CDR2 HYDKME. The DNA read from the CDR3 is TGTGCCAGCTCTCTCGAGGGACAGGGGGGTTATGAACAGTAC. This gives the protein CASSLEGQGGYEQY. Given in full, the CDR3 is CASSLEGQGGYEQYF.

A remark on this clone: Gene names and germline match the mouse. CDR3 DNA, as far as it was read: TGTGCCAGCAGTGATCGGGGGGGGCACTCCGACTACACC. Protein product: CASSDRGGHSDYT. The CDR3 reads in full as CASSDRGGHSDYTF. This sequence joins TRBV13-3 and TRBJ1-2, with a weak D call TRBD1 (6 bases). The CDR3 end falls 1 residue outside the read, so it is completed with the germline J gene. Germline CDR1 and CDR2: NNHDY and SYVADS. This CDR3 is built from 14 residues. V was shortened by 1 base and J by 3 bases, with 10 bases between the two germline ends.

This clone has only a few counts. Any gene name here is a mouse gene name. The read comes to an end 1 residue before the CDR3 does, leaving the germline J gene to fill in the end. This chain connects TRBV17 to TRBJ1-1; 10 positions match TRBD1. CDR3 length: 13 amino acids. CDR1 is MNHDT, CDR2 YYDKIL, per germline. Trimming cost V 6 bases and J 3 bases; bases outside gene matches: 1. The sequenced part of the CDR3 DNA is TGTGCTAGCAGGGGACAGGGGTACACAGAAGTCTTC. Amino acids: CASRGQGYTEVF. The CDR3 in its entirety is CASRGQGYTEVFF.

As concerns this clone: Mouse gene names apply. With the read ending 1 residue before the CDR3 end, the germline J gene is used to fill in that end. The chain is built from TRBV12-1 and TRBJ2-3, with TRBD2 identical over 8 bases. In germline, CDR1 is SGHSN, CDR2 HYEKVE. J gave up 4 bases and V 5 bases, and 4 bases lay outside the gene matches. There are 13 residues in the CDR3. The CDR3 spells CASFDWGSETLYF. The part of the CDR3 DNA that was read is TGTGCCAGCTTTGACTGGGGCTCAGAAACGCTGTAT. The variable domain in full, with the rest retrieved from reference TRBV12-1 and TRBJ2-3, is DSGVVQSPRHIIKEKGGRSVLTCIPISGHSNVVWYQQTLGKELKFLIQHYEKVERDKGFLPSRFSVQQFDDYHSEMNMSALELEDSAMYFCASFDWGSETLYFGSGTRLTVL.

This clone was counted once. The genes are named according to mouse. The observed sequence ends 1 residue before the CDR3 terminus, with the missing tail filled in from the germline J gene. This chain links TRBV12-2 with TRBJ2-5; D remains unclear. Germline loops: CDR1 SGHLS, CDR2 HYDKME. CDR3 length: 13 amino acids. V dropped 0 bases and J dropped 1 base, with 4 bases sitting between them. The CDR3 bases that were read are TGTGCCAGCTCTCTCGATTACCAAGACACCCAGTAC. Its translation is CASSLDYQDTQY. The full CDR3 protein reads CASSLDYQDTQYF. The variable domain in full, with the rest retrieved from reference TRBV12-2 and TRBJ2-5, is NSGVVQSPRYIIKGKGERSILKCIPISGHLSVAWYQQTQGQELKFFIQHYDKMERDKGNLPSRFSVQQFDDYHSEMNMSALELEDSAVYFCASSLDYQDTQYFGPGTRLLVL.

A word on this clone: Here the gene names and germline are mouse. With the read ending 1 residue before the CDR3 end, the germline J gene is used to fill in that end. The genes are TRBV26 and TRBJ2-7; 9 positions agree with TRBD1. J was trimmed by 6 bases and V by 6 bases; bases with no gene match: 0. CDR3 length equals 11 residues. Germline lookup yields CDR1 KGHPV and CDR2 FQNQEV (reference sequence). The DNA read from the CDR3 is TGTGCCAGCAGGGACAGGGGTGAACAGTAC. Translation gives CASRDRGEQY. The whole CDR3 is CASRDRGEQYF.

Comments on this clone: Gene labels here are mouse ones. Coverage ceases 1 residue before the CDR3 finishes, and the germline J gene fills in the end. The J gene is TRBJ2-5, the V gene TRBV12-2; 9 nucleotides align to TRBD1. The V segment lost 0 bases and the J segment 5 bases; nucleotides outside the gene matches: 2. The CDR3 length is 14 residues. Germline CDR1 SGHLS, CDR2 HYDKME. CDR3 DNA (partial): TGTGCCAGCTCTCTCGAGGGACAGGGAGACACCCAGTAC. Its protein product is CASSLEGQGDTQY. The whole CDR3 sequence reads CASSLEGQGDTQYF. Full variable domain (missing parts from reference TRBV12-2 and TRBJ2-5): NSGVVQSPRYIIKGKGERSILKCIPISGHLSVAWYQQTQGQELKFFIQHYDKMERDKGNLPSRFSVQQFDDYHSEMNMSALELEDSAVYFCASSLEGQGDTQYFGPGTRLLVL.

Comment on this clone: Gene and germline names: mouse. The read falls 1 residue short of the CDR3 end, and the missing part is taken from the germline J gene. This chain uses TRBV26 with TRBJ2-5; 12 bases match TRBD2. After removal of 5 bases from V and 4 bases from J, the junction contained 1 base not matched to a gene. CDR1 and CDR2 (germline): KGHPV, FQNQEV (reference sequence). The length of the CDR3 is 14 residues. CDR3 DNA (partial): TGTGCCAGCAGTTGGGACTGGGGGGAAGACACCCAGTAC. This translates into CASSWDWGEDTQY. The entire CDR3 sequence reads CASSWDWGEDTQYF.

Note on this clone: Gene names denote mouse genes. The missing CDR3 end, 1 residue past where the read stops, is filled in from the germline J gene. The V call is TRBV3, the J call TRBJ2-2; no clear D gene. Trimming took 1 base from V and 0 from J, leaving 3 bases between them. CDR1 and CDR2 (germline): SNHLY, FYNGKV (reference sequence). The CDR3 spans 14 residues. The part of the CDR3 DNA that was read is TGTGCCAGCAGCTTAGACACAAACACCGGGCAGCTCTAC. Translated: CASSLDTNTGQLY. The full CDR3 sequence reads CASSLDTNTGQLYF. Full variable domain (rest looked up from reference TRBV3 and TRBJ2-2): GPKVLQIPSHQIIDMGQMVTLNCDPVSNHLYFYWYKQILGQQMEFLVNFYNGKVMEKSKLFKDQFSVERPDGSYFTLKIQPTALEDSAVYFCASSLDTNTGQLYFGEGSKLTVL.

Details on this clone: Mouse gene names apply. The read stops 1 residue short of the end of the CDR3; the missing end is completed from the germline J gene. The V gene is TRBV2, the J gene TRBJ1-2; 9 bases are a match to TRBD1. CDR1 is LGHNA, CDR2 YSYQKL, per germline. The CDR3 runs to 14 residues. J was trimmed by 1 base and V by 4 bases; bases with no gene match: 1. CDR3 DNA, as far as it was read: TGTGCCAGCAGCCCGGACAGGGGAAACTCCGACTACACC. This codes for CASSPDRGNSDYT. The entire CDR3 is CASSPDRGNSDYTF. Together with reference TRBV2 and TRBJ1-2, the CDR3 gives the full variable domain: DPKIIQKPKYLVAVTGSEKILICEQYLGHNAMYWYRQSAKKPLEFMFSYSYQKLMDNQTASSRFQPQSSKKNHLDLQITALKPDDSATYFCASSPDRGNSDYTFGSGTRLLVI.

Turning to this clone: Gene labels here are mouse ones. Sequencing ends 1 residue short of the CDR3 end; the germline J gene provides the rest. This sequence joins TRBV3 and TRBJ1-1; 9 nucleotides align to TRBD1. Trimming took 6 bases from V and 0 from J; bases not matched to a gene: 2. The CDR3 totals 14 residues. Looked up from germline, CDR1 is SNHLY and CDR2 is FYNGKV (reference sequence). Incomplete CDR3 DNA: TGTGCCAGCAGTCGGACAGGGGCAAACACAGAAGTCTTC. Translation gives CASSRTGANTEVF. Given in full, the CDR3 is CASSRTGANTEVFF.

Note on this clone: Mouse gene names and germline throughout. This chain's CDR3 is CTCSADGNRDKRDTQYF. The sequenced part of the CDR3 DNA is TGCACCTGCAGTGCAGATGGCAACCGGGACAAGAGGGACACCCAGTAC. V usage is TRBV1 and J usage is TRBJ2-5; D is possibly TRBD1 (6 bases). Read coverage stops 1 residue before the CDR3 terminus; the germline J gene supplies the remainder. The CDR3 length is 17 residues. Germline V gene data show CDR1 as NSQYPW and CDR2 as LRSPGD (reference sequence). V was cut by 0 bases and J by 6 bases, with 19 bases left in between.

Concerning this clone itself: Gene names denote mouse genes. The sequenced fragment ends 1 residue before the CDR3 boundary, so the rest is inferred from the germline J gene. The chain links TRBV1 to TRBJ2-1; 11 positions agree with TRBD2. Trimming took 4 bases from V and 7 from J; bases not matched to a gene: 0. CDR1 and CDR2 (germline): NSQYPW, LRSPGD (reference sequence). This CDR3 region has 13 residues. Partial CDR3 DNA: TGCACCTGCAGTGACTGGGGGGGCGCTGAGCAGTTC. Residues: CTCSDWGGAEQF. The complete CDR3 protein is CTCSDWGGAEQFF.

As for this clone: Genes and germline are mouse. The sequenced fragment ends 1 residue before the CDR3 boundary, so the rest is inferred from the germline J gene. The gene calls are TRBV15 and TRBJ2-4; D unclear. The V and J ends lost 4 bases and 0 bases respectively, with 5 bases between them. The CDR3 contains 13 residues. Germline CDR1 and CDR2: SGHND and FRSKSL. Partial CDR3 DNA: TGTGCCAGCAGTTACGGTAGTCAAAACACCTTGTAC. Amino acids: CASSYGSQNTLY. The complete CDR3 protein is CASSYGSQNTLYF. The full variable domain, rest sourced from reference TRBV15 and TRBJ2-4, is DAGVTQTPRHEVAEKGQTIILKCEPVSGHNDLFWYRQTKIQGLELLSYFRSKSLMEDGGAFKDRFKAEMLNSSFSTLKIQPTEPKDSAVYLCASSYGSQNTLYFGAGTRLSVL.

Concerning this clone itself: Mouse gene names apply. The observed sequence ends 1 residue before the CDR3 terminus, with the missing tail filled in from the germline J gene. The rearrangement links TRBV13-1 to TRBJ2-4; 7 bases match TRBD2. Germline values: CDR1 NSHNY, CDR2 SYGAGN. The CDR3 contains 14 residues. Unmatched junction bases numbered 1, after V lost 3 bases and J lost 0 bases. CDR3 DNA, as far as it was read: TGTGCCAGCAGTGGCTGGGGGAGTCAAAACACCTTGTAC. It yields the protein CASSGWGSQNTLY. The full-length CDR3 reads as CASSGWGSQNTLYF.